One sample yielded the 8 T cell receptor beta chains listed below, sequenced in a study of lung T cells in sarcoidosis with Löfgren's syndrome. TCRdb re-called the reads with MiXCR, one entry per CDR3 protein. The table lists 2,000 to 2,500 distinct CDR3 sequences, about 21% of them singletons, with more than 20% in the top ten. Sequenced sample: CD4+ T cells from bronchoalveolar lavage. Receptor source: a human donor with sarcoidosis (Löfgren's syndrome or another form), or a control subject (not recorded which).

This clonotype showed up many times. The rearrangement joins TRBV5-5 to TRBJ2-1; 9 bases agree with TRBD1. Unmatched junction bases numbered 12, after V lost 4 bases and J lost 7 bases. Germline loops: CDR1 SGHKS, CDR2 YYEKEE (reference sequence). The CDR3 has 16 residues. The CDR3 sequence: CASSRSGTGQGNEQFF. CDR3 nucleotide sequence: TGTGCCAGCAGCCGCTCCGGGACAGGGCAGGGGAATGAGCAGTTCTTC.

This clonotype is medium-sized. V gene TRBV4-2 combines with J gene TRBJ2-7; possible D gene TRBD2, 5 bases. Germline V lookup: CDR1 LGHNA, CDR2 YNFKEQ. This CDR3 has 15 amino acids. V gave up 0 bases and J gave up 5 bases, with 14 bases separating them. The CDR3 spells CASSQDWARVDEQYF. The CDR3 DNA reads as TGTGCCAGCAGCCAAGATTGGGCGAGGGTCGACGAGCAGTACTTC.

In its sample, this clonotype ranks as large. The CDR3: CASSPGTGQDTQYF. The DNA for the CDR3 is TGTGCCAGCAGTCCCGGGACAGGACAAGATACGCAGTATTTT. This rearrangement joins TRBV2 to TRBJ2-3; 8 positions match TRBD1. There are 14 residues in the CDR3. Unmatched junction bases numbered 6, after V lost 5 bases and J lost 5 bases. CDR1 and CDR2 (germline): SNHLY, FYNNEI.

The genes are TRBV5-6 and TRBJ2-1; D is ambiguous. Deletions cut 3 bases from V and 14 bases from J, with 15 bases between. The CDR3 covers 12 residues. Per germline, CDR1 SGHDT and CDR2 YYEEEE. CDR3 loop: CASSWTDGAEFF. CDR3 in DNA: TGTGCCAGCAGCTGGACGGACGGAGCCGAGTTCTTC.

By proportion, this clonotype is medium-sized. The chain links TRBV4-2 to TRBJ2-3, with D perhaps TRBD2 (7 bases). Trimming shortened V by 1 base and J by 5 bases, and 10 bases separated the two germline ends. Germline CDR1 and CDR2: LGHNA and YNFKEQ. The CDR3 contains 14 residues. The CDR3 reads CASSQGEGEDTQYF. CDR3 in DNA: TGTGCCAGCAGCCAAGGGGAGGGGGAAGATACGCAGTATTTT.

Relative to its sample, this clonotype is medium-sized. The rearrangement links TRBV12-3 or TRBV12-4 to TRBJ1-2; D gene uncertain. Trimming removed 7 bases at V and 8 bases at J, with 11 bases between. The CDR3 covers 11 residues. The CDR3 spells CASTLERGYTF. The CDR3 nucleotides read TGTGCCAGCACCTTGGAGAGAGGCTACACCTTC.

This clonotype was seen ten or more times. V usage is TRBV7-8 and J usage is TRBJ2-7; TRBD1 agrees at 10 bases. CDR1 and CDR2 from the germline V gene are SGHVS and FQNEAQ. CDR3 length: 19 residues. Trimming at V came to 5 bases and at J to 3 bases, leaving 19 bases not matched to a gene. This CDR3 is CASSPLRFFSGQGVYEQYF. The DNA for the CDR3 is TGTGCCAGCAGCCCATTAAGGTTTTTTAGTGGACAGGGGGTCTACGAGCAGTACTTC.

This clonotype is deemed medium-sized. The rearrangement joins TRBV4-2 to TRBJ1-2; D gene uncertain. The V and J ends lost 0 bases and 8 bases respectively, with 16 bases between them. The length of the CDR3 is 15 residues. Germline-derived CDR1 and CDR2 are LGHNA and YNFKEQ. The CDR3 DNA reads as TGTGCCAGCAGCCAAGACGACAACGGGGATTACGGCTACACCTTC. Its protein is CASSQDDNGDYGYTF.